Following are 17 T cell receptor beta chains from one sample sequenced in a study of PD-1 blockade in classical Hodgkin lymphoma. Produced via immunoSEQ multiplex PCR; TCRdb's table is partial and in-frame only. This table has tens of thousands of clones, about 92% appearing once. Patients all relapsed after autologous stem cell transplantation, and there was variation in brentuximab vedotin exposure. Sequencing used peripheral blood mononuclear cells (PBMCs), obtained at baseline. Receptor source: a human donor with classical Hodgkin lymphoma.

The CDR3 region is CASSLRGYEQYF. CDR3 bases: TGTGCCAGCAGCTTACGCGGCTACGAGCAGTACTTC. The rearrangement links TRBV7-9 to TRBJ2-7; no firm D call. The germline V and J ends were trimmed by 2 bases and 3 bases, with 5 bases remaining between them. Germline-derived CDR1 and CDR2 are SEHNR and FQNEAQ (reference sequence). The length of the CDR3 is 12 residues. Full variable domain (remainder filled in from reference TRBV7-9 and TRBJ2-7): DTGVSQNPRHKITKRGQNVTFRCDPISEHNRLYWYRQTLGQGPEFLTYFQNEAQLEKSRLLSDRFSAERPKGSFSTLEIQRTEQGDSAMYLCASSLRGYEQYFGPGTRLTVT.

The genes are TRBV9 and TRBJ2-7, with 7 bases matching TRBD2. J gave up 4 bases and V 0 bases, and 4 bases lay outside the gene matches. The germline gives CDR1 SGDLS, CDR2 YYNGEE. The CDR3 extends over 14 amino acids. Here the CDR3 DNA reads TGTGCCAGCAGCGTAGGGGAGGGGTATTACGAGCAGTACTTC. Encoded protein: CASSVGEGYYEQYF. Complete variable domain (other parts from reference TRBV9 and TRBJ2-7): DSGVTQTPKHLITATGQRVTLRCSPRSGDLSVYWYQQSLDQGLQFLIQYYNGEERAKGNILERFSAQQFPDLHSELNLSSLELGDSALYFCASSVGEGYYEQYFGPGTRLTVT.

The chain carries TRBV6-5 and TRBJ1-1, with D uncertain. V was pared by 0 bases and J by 5 bases, with 7 bases between. The CDR3 totals 13 residues. Germline V gene lookup returns CDR1 MNHEY and CDR2 SVGAGI. CDR3 protein: CASSYSGRTEAFF. In DNA form, the CDR3 reads TGTGCCAGCAGTTACTCGGGAAGAACTGAAGCTTTCTTT.

CDR3 in amino acids: CASTSVEDGYEQYF. The CDR3 DNA reads as TGTGCCAGCACCTCAGTTGAGGACGGCTACGAGCAGTACTTC. The rearrangement joins TRBV27 to TRBJ2-7; D not certain. Trimming took 7 bases from V and 3 from J, leaving 16 bases between them. There are 14 residues in the CDR3. Per the germline V gene, CDR1 is MNHEY and CDR2 is SMNVEV (reference sequence).

The gene calls are TRBV10-3 and TRBJ2-2, with TRBD1 matching over 9 bases. CDR1 and CDR2 (germline): ENHRY, SYGVKD. The CDR3 has 14 amino acids. V gave up 8 bases and J gave up 4 bases; unmatched junction bases: 5. CDR3 sequence: CAIPGTGPTGELFF. The DNA of the CDR3 is TGTGCCATCCCCGGGACAGGGCCCACCGGGGAGCTGTTTTTT.

The chain combines TRBV29-1 with TRBJ2-3, with TRBD2 matching 9 bases. The CDR3 covers 14 residues. The V gene end was trimmed by 5 bases and the J gene end by 4 bases; junction bases not matched to a gene: 7. Germline CDR1 is SQVTM and CDR2 is ANQGSEA. CDR3 sequence (DNA): TGCAGCGTTAAGGCTCGCGGGGGGGCAGATACGCAGTATTTT. Translated, it gives CSVKARGGADTQYF.

This sequence joins TRBV27 and TRBJ1-4, with D unclear. Germline-derived CDR1 and CDR2 are MNHEY and SMNVEV (reference sequence). V lost 3 bases and J 5 bases, leaving 7 bases between the germline ends. The CDR3 runs to 13 residues. The CDR3 region is CASSFRPNEKLFF. In nucleotides, the CDR3 is TGTGCCAGCAGTTTTCGGCCGAATGAAAAACTGTTTTTT.

This chain uses TRBV19 with TRBJ1-5; 7 positions match TRBD1. The germline gives CDR1 LNHDA, CDR2 SQIVND (reference sequence). CDR3 size: 15 residues. V shed 6 bases and J 2 bases; nucleotides not matched to a gene: 7. CDR3 loop: CASSQGGYGNQPQHF. The CDR3 nucleotides read TGTGCCAGTAGCCAGGGGGGTTATGGCAATCAGCCCCAGCATTTT. The whole variable domain, filled in from reference TRBV19 and TRBJ1-5, reads DGGITQSPKYLFRKEGQNVTLSCEQNLNHDAMYWYRQDPGQGLRLIYYSQIVNDFQKGDIAEGYSVSREKKESFPLTVTSAQKNPTAFYLCASSQGGYGNQPQHFGDGTRLSIL.

CDR3 protein: CASSLLGLAGGGNIQYF. The CDR3 nucleotides read TGTGCCAGCAGTTTACTCGGACTAGCGGGAGGAGGAAACATTCAGTACTTC. This chain uses TRBV27 with TRBJ2-4, with 14 bases matching TRBD2. J was trimmed by 6 bases and V by 2 bases; bases with no gene match: 6. The germline V gene encodes CDR1 MNHEY and CDR2 SMNVEV (reference sequence). CDR3 size: 17 residues.

The chain joins TRBV7-8 to TRBJ1-1; D unclear. V lost 5 bases, J lost 6 bases, and 10 bases lay in between. CDR1 SGHVS and CDR2 FQNEAQ come from the germline V gene. The CDR3 extends over 12 amino acids. The CDR3 DNA reads TGTGCCAGCAGCCGTGCGACGGCTGAAGCTTTCTTT. This codes for CASSRATAEAFF.

The chain links TRBV27 to TRBJ2-1, with TRBD2 matching 8 bases. CDR3 length: 16 residues. The germline CDR1 and CDR2 sequences are MNHEY and SMNVEV (reference sequence). Trimming at V came to 2 bases and at J to 4 bases, leaving 7 bases not matched to a gene. The CDR3 loop is CASSLPSLAGYNEQFF. Written as DNA, the CDR3 is TGTGCCAGCAGTTTACCCTCTCTAGCGGGTTACAATGAGCAGTTCTTC.

The chain has TRBV6-1 and TRBJ2-1; 10 nucleotides agree with TRBD2. In germline, CDR1 is MNHNS, CDR2 SASEGT. This CDR3 spans 20 amino acids. V gave up 3 bases and J gave up 4 bases; unmatched junction bases: 18. CDR3 amino acids: CASSDTSLAGEEVRYNEQFF. CDR3 in DNA: TGTGCCAGCAGTGACACGTCTCTAGCGGGAGAGGAGGTTCGTTACAATGAGCAGTTCTTC.

This rearrangement joins TRBV11-3 to TRBJ2-7; 8 bases fit TRBD1. Germline V CDR1 and CDR2: SGHNT, YENEEA. CDR3 length: 13 amino acids. The junction had 2 bases not matched to a gene; V was cut back by 4 bases and J by 3 bases. CDR3 region: CASSSDRDYEQYF. The CDR3 DNA is TGTGCCAGCAGCTCGGACAGGGACTACGAGCAGTACTTC. Full variable domain (outside the CDR3, taken from reference TRBV11-3 and TRBJ2-7): EAGVVQSPRYKIIEKKQPVAFWCNPISGHNTLYWYLQNLGQGPELLIRYENEEAVDDSQLPKDRFSAERLKGVDSTLKIQPAELGDSAVYLCASSSDRDYEQYFGPGTRLTVT.

The chain joins TRBV7-2 to TRBJ1-5; possibly TRBD1 for D (6 bases). The CDR3 is 14 residues long. The germline V gene encodes CDR1 SGHTA and CDR2 FQGNSA. V was shortened by 3 bases and J by 5 bases, with 11 bases between the two germline ends. The CDR3 region has the DNA TGTGCCAGCAGCTTCCCAGGGGCCCATCAGCCCCAGCATTTT. Its translation is CASSFPGAHQPQHF.

The chain uses TRBV21-1 and TRBJ1-3. TRBV21-1 is a known pseudogene. The CDR3 consists of 16 residues. The CDR3: CASSFRGGFAGNTIYF. CDR3 in DNA: TGTGCCAGCAGCTTCCGCGGGGGGTTCGCTGGAAACACCATATATTTT.

The CDR3 nucleotides read TGTGCCAGCAGCGTAAAAACAGGGGAGGAGGAGCAGTACTTC. This codes for CASSVKTGEEEQYF. This chain joins TRBV7-4 and TRBJ2-7; D might be TRBD1 (7 bases). The CDR3 spans 14 residues. In germline, CDR1 is SGHVT, CDR2 SQSDAQ. Trimming stripped 5 bases from V and 7 bases from J, with 18 bases between.

In its sample, this clone was seen once. This chain joins TRBV4-1 and TRBJ2-2; maybe TRBD1 (6 bases). The V and J ends lost 0 bases and 3 bases respectively, with 8 bases between them. Germline-derived CDR1 and CDR2 are MGHRA and YSYEKL. The CDR3 is made up of 15 amino acids. CDR3 DNA: TGCGCCAGCAGCCAAGAAGGACAGCACACCGGGGAGCTGTTTTTT. Protein: CASSQEGQHTGELFF.